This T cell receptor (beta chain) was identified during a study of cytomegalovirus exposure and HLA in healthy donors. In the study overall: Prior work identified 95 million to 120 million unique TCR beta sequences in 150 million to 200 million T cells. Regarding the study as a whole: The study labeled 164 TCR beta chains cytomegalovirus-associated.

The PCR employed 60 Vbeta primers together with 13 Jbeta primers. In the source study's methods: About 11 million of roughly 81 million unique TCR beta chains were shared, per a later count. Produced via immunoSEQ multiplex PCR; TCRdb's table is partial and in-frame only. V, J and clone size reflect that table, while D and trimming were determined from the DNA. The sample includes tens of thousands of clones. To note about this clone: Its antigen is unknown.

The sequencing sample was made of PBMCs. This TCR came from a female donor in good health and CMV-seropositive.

The CDR3 DNA follows: TGTGCCAGCTCCCCCGGTCAGGGGGCTCGGTATGGCTACACCTTC. Protein sequence: CASSPGQGARYGYTF. The rearrangement joins TRBV18 to TRBJ1-2; 8 bases fit TRBD1. Germline values: CDR1 KGHSH, CDR2 LQKENI. The CDR3 runs 15 residues. The junction had 11 bases not matched to a gene; V was cut back by 6 bases and J by 5 bases.